The entry below gives a single T cell receptor beta chain sequence along with its context. Antigen: not known. These data are taken from a study of shared clonotypes between healthy human individuals. Study-level points and caveats: Some naive CD4 clonotypes, around 5%, turned up in common across several donors.

Profiling relied on immunoSEQ multiplex PCR, and the TCRdb table lists in-frame clones only, not all of them. Here the sample spans hundreds of thousands of clones, approximately 73% being singletons. Germline CDR1 is SEHNR and CDR2 is FQNEAQ (reference sequence). The V gene lost 1 base and the J gene lost 2 bases, with 9 bases spanning the gap. This CDR3 has 14 amino acids. J is TRBJ2-7 and V is TRBV7-9; D remains ambiguous. Sequencing was performed on memory CD4+ T cells sorted from blood. Subset specified: CD45RA-negative fraction. The receptor was derived from a woman aged 25-40 years in good health. The CDR3 here is CASSLELFPYEQYF. For the CDR3, the DNA is TGTGCCAGCAGCTTAGAGTTATTCCCCTACGAGCAGTACTTC.